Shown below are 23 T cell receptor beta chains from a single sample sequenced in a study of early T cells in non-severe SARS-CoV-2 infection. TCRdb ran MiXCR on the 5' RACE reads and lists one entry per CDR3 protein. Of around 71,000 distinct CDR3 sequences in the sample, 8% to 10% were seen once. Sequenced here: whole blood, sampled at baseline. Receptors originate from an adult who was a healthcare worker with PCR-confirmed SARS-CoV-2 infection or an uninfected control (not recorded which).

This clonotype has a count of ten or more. The CDR3 DNA sequence: TGTGCCAGCAGTTTATGGGGACAGGGGAAGAATGAGCAGTTCTTC. Amino acids: CASSLWGQGKNEQFF. The genes are TRBV28 and TRBJ2-1; 10 positions agree with TRBD1. Germline-derived CDR1 and CDR2 are MDHEN and SYDVKM. The CDR3 is 15 amino acids. The V segment lost 0 bases and the J segment 7 bases; nucleotides outside the gene matches: 3.

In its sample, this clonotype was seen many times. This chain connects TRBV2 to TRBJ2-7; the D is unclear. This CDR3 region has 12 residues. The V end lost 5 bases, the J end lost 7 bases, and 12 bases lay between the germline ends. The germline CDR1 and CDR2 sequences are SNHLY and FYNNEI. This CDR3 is CASSSTQSEQYF. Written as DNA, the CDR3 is TGTGCCAGCAGTTCTACTCAGTCAGAGCAGTACTTC.

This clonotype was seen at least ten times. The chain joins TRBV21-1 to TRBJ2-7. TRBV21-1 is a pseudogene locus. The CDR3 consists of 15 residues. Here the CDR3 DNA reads TGTGCCAGCAGCAAAGAAGAGAGGTCGTTGTTGGAGCAGTACTTC. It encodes CASSKEERSLLEQYF.

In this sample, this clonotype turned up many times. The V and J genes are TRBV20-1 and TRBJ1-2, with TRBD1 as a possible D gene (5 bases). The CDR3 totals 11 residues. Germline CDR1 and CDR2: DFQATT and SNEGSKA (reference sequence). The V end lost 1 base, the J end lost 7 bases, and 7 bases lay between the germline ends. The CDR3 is CSARGGFGYTF. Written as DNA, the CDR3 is TGCAGTGCTAGAGGGGGCTTTGGCTACACCTTC.

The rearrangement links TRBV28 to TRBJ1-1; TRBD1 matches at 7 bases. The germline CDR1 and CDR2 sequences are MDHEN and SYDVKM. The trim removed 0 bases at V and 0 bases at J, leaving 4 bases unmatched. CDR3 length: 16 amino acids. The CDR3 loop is CASSLWQGVMNTEAFF. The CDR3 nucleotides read TGTGCCAGCAGTTTATGGCAGGGGGTCATGAACACTGAAGCTTTCTTT.

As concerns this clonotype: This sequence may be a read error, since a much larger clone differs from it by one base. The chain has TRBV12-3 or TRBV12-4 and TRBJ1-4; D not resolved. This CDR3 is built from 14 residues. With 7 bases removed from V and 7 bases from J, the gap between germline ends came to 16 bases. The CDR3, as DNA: TGTGCCAGCACATTAGGAACTTTGGGTGAAAAACTGTTTTTT. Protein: CASTLGTLGEKLFF.

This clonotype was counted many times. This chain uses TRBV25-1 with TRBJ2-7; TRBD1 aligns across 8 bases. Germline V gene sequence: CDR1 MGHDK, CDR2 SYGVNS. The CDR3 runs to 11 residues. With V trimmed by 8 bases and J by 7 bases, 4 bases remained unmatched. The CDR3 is CASVRGREQYF. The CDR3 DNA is TGTGCCAGCGTCAGGGGGCGGGAGCAGTACTTC.

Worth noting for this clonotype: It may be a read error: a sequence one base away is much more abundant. DNA of the CDR3: TGCAGTGCTGTCTTCTACGAGCAGTACTTC. It specifies CSAVFYEQYF. The chain couples TRBV20-1 to TRBJ2-7; D is undetermined. Trimming shortened V by 5 bases and J by 3 bases, and 5 bases separated the two germline ends. Germline CDR1 is DFQATT and CDR2 is SNEGSKA (reference sequence). The CDR3 loop spans 10 amino acids.

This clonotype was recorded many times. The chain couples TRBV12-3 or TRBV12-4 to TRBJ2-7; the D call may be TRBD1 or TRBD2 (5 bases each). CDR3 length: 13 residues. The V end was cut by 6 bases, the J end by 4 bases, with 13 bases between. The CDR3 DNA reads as TGTGCCAGCAGCACCCGGGACCAATACGAGCAGTACTTC. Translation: CASSTRDQYEQYF.

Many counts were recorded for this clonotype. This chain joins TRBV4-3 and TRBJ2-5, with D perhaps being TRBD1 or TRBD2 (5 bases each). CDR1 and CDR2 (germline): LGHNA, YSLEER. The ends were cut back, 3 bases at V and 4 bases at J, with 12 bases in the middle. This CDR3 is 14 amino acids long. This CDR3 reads CASSQEHGAETQYF. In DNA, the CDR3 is TGCGCCAGCAGCCAGGAGCACGGGGCAGAGACCCAGTACTTC.

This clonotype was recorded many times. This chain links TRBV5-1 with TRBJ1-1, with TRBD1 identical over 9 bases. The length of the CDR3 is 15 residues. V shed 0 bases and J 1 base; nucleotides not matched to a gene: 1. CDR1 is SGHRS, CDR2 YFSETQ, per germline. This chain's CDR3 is CASSLVGQGNTEAFF. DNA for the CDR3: TGCGCCAGCAGCTTGGTGGGACAGGGGAACACTGAAGCTTTCTTT.

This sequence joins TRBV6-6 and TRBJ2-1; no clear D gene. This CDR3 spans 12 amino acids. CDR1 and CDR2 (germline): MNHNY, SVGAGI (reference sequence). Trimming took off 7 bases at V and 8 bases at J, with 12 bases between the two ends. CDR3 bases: TGTGCCAGCACCCACTCGACGCATGAGCAGTTCTTC. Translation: CASTHSTHEQFF.

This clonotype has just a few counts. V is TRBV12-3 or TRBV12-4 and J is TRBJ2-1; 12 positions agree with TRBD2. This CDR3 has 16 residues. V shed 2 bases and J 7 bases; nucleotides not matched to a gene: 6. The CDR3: CASSLSSTSGRNEQFF. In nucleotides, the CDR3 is TGTGCCAGCAGTTTATCGTCCACTAGCGGGAGGAATGAGCAGTTCTTC.

The chain's CDR3 is CSARAYFNGRYEQYF. Here the CDR3 DNA reads TGCAGTGCTAGAGCTTATTTTAATGGCCGATACGAGCAGTACTTC. The V and J genes are TRBV20-1 and TRBJ2-7; D is uncertain. Germline V gene lookup returns CDR1 DFQATT and CDR2 SNEGSKA (reference sequence). V lost 1 base to trimming and J lost 4 bases, with 17 bases between them. This CDR3 has 15 residues.

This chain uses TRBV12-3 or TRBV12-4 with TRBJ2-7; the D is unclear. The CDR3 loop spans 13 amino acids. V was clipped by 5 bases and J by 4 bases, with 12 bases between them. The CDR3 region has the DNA TGTGCCAGCAGTGGAAGGGCTCGGTACGAGCAGTACTTC. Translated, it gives CASSGRARYEQYF.

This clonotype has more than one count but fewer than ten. This CDR3 reads CASSSQWGGSYNEQFF. The CDR3 DNA sequence: TGTGCCAGCAGTAGCCAATGGGGAGGCTCCTACAATGAGCAGTTCTTC. V is TRBV7-2 and J is TRBJ2-1, with D perhaps TRBD2 (6 bases). V was shortened by 6 bases and J by 0 bases, with 15 bases between the two germline ends. The CDR3 runs to 16 residues. Germline V CDR1 and CDR2: SGHTA, FQGNSA.

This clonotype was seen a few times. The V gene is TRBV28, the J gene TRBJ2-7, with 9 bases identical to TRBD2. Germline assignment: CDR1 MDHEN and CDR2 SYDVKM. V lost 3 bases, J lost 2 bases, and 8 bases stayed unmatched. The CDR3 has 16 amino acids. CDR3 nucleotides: TGTGCCAGCAGTTTCGGGCTAGCGGGGATGGCCTACGAGCAGTACTTC. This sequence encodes CASSFGLAGMAYEQYF.

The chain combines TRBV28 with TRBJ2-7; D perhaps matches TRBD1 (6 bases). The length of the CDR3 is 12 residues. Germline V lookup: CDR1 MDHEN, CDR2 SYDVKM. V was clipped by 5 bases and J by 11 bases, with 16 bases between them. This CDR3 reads CASSEKGQRKYF. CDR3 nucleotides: TGTGCCAGCAGTGAAAAAGGACAGAGGAAGTACTTC.

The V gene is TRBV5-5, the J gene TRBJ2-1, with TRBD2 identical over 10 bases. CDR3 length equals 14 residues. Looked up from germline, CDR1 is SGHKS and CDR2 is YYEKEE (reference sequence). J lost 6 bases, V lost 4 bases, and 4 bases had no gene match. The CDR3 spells CASSASGRANEQFF. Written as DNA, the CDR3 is TGTGCCAGCAGCGCTAGCGGGAGAGCCAATGAGCAGTTCTTC.

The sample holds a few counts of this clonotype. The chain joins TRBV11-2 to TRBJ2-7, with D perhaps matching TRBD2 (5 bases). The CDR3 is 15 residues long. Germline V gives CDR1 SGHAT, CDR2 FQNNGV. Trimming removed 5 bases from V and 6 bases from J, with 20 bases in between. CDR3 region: CASSPQSGPLPEQYF. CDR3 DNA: TGTGCCAGCAGCCCCCAGAGCGGACCTCTTCCCGAGCAGTACTTC.

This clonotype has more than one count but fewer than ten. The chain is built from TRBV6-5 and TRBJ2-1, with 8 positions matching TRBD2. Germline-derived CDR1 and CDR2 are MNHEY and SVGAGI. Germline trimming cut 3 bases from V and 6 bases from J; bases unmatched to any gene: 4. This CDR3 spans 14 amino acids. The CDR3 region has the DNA TGTGCCAGCAGTTATTCACTAGCGGTCAATGAGCAGTTCTTC. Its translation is CASSYSLAVNEQFF.

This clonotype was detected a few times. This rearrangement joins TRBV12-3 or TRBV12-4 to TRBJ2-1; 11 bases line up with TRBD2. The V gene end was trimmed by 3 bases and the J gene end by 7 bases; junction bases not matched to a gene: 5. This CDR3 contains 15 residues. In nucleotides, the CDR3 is TGTGCCAGCAGTTTCGAGACTAGCGGGATTAATGAGCAGTTCTTC. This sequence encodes CASSFETSGINEQFF.

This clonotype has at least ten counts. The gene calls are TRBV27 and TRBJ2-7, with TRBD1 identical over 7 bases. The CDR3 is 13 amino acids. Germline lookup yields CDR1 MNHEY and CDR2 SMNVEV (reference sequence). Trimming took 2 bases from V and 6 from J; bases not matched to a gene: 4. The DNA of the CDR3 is TGTGCCAGCAGTTTAGGGTCAGGGGGCGAGCAGTACTTC. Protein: CASSLGSGGEQYF.